Listed here are 19 T cell receptor beta chains from one sample, sequenced in a study of blood T cells in healthy people across ages. A sample-barcoded 5' primer and a J-beta primer mix were used in a second PCR of roughly 7 to 12 cycles. TCRdb re-analysed the 5' RACE reads in MiXCR, keeping a single row per CDR3 protein. Of around 1,100,000 distinct CDR3 sequences listed, under 40% are singletons. The sample was blood. Receptors were obtained from a man aged 18-30 years in good health.

In its sample, this clonotype was seen once. The chain is built from TRBV9 and TRBJ1-2; D is undetermined. Trimming removed 4 bases at V and 3 bases at J, with 16 bases between. The CDR3 covers 15 residues. CDR1 SGDLS and CDR2 YYNGEE come from the germline V gene. CDR3 DNA: TGTGCCAGCAGCCCACGGGCAGAGCCTTACTATGGCTACACCTTC. This encodes CASSPRAEPYYGYTF.

This clonotype has more than one count but fewer than ten. The genes are TRBV6-1 and TRBJ1-4; TRBD1 agrees at 9 bases. J was trimmed by 8 bases and V by 4 bases; bases with no gene match: 8. Germline CDR1 and CDR2: MNHNS and SASEGT. This CDR3 has 15 residues. The CDR3 region is CASSGTGTGLEKLFF. Written as DNA, the CDR3 is TGTGCCAGCAGTGGAACCGGGACAGGGCTGGAAAAACTGTTTTTT.

This clonotype was seen a handful of times. The germline gene is not matched at one end of the junction; a read error may be the cause. The rearrangement uses TRBV7-2 and TRBJ2-7, with D maybe TRBD1 (5 bases). CDR1 and CDR2 from the germline V gene are SGHTA and FQGNSA. This CDR3 spans 14 amino acids. CDR3 residues: CSSSLGAGYYEQYF. In nucleotides, the CDR3 is TGTTCCAGCAGCTTAGGGGCAGGTTACTACGAGCAGTACTTC. The variable domain in full, with the rest retrieved from reference TRBV7-2 and TRBJ2-7, is GAGVSQSPSNKVTEKGKDVELRCDPISGHTALYWYRQSLGQGLEFLIYFQGNSAPDKSGLPSDRFSAERTGGSVSTLTIQRTQQEDSAVYLCSSSLGAGYYEQYFGPGTRLTVT.

This clonotype was observed many times. V is TRBV28 and J is TRBJ2-1; no firm D call. Trimming removed 3 bases from V and 7 bases from J, with 7 bases in between. Per germline, CDR1 MDHEN and CDR2 SYDVKM. The CDR3 contains 12 residues. CDR3: CASSFVVNEQFF. The CDR3 DNA reads as TGTGCCAGCAGTTTCGTGGTGAATGAGCAGTTCTTC.

This clonotype was detected ten times or more. The V call is TRBV7-2, the J call TRBJ2-1; no clear D. CDR3 length: 14 amino acids. Germline V gene sequence: CDR1 SGHTA, CDR2 FQGNSA. V was cut by 7 bases and J by 5 bases, with 15 bases left in between. DNA for the CDR3: TGTGCCAGCAACCTCGCGACGGTAAACAATGAGCAGTTCTTC. Protein: CASNLATVNNEQFF. Based on the CDR3 plus reference TRBV7-2 and TRBJ2-1, the full variable domain is GAGVSQSPSNKVTEKGKDVELRCDPISGHTALYWYRQSLGQGLEFLIYFQGNSAPDKSGLPSDRFSAERTGGSVSTLTIQRTQQEDSAVYLCASNLATVNNEQFFGPGTRLTVL.

The rearrangement joins TRBV28 to TRBJ2-3; 11 nucleotides line up with TRBD2. The length of the CDR3 is 18 residues. The V and J ends lost 4 bases and 2 bases, in that order; junction bases with no gene match: 11. Per germline, CDR1 MDHEN and CDR2 SYDVKM. As DNA, the CDR3 is TGTGCCAGCAGTTCCCCTACTAGCGGGGGCCCTATCACAGATACGCAGTATTTT. It translates to CASSSPTSGGPITDTQYF.

The chain couples TRBV27 to TRBJ1-1; tentatively, D is TRBD1 (5 bases). The length of the CDR3 is 14 residues. Trimming cost V 10 bases and J 5 bases, with 20 bases left between them. The germline V gene has CDR1 MNHEY and CDR2 SMNVEV (reference sequence). This CDR3 reads CATLSPGRVTEAFF. The CDR3 DNA sequence: TGTGCCACCCTCTCCCCAGGGCGGGTAACTGAAGCTTTCTTT.

The genes are TRBV4-2 and TRBJ2-2; D perhaps matches TRBD1 (6 bases). V lost 2 bases, J lost 2 bases, and 15 bases lay in between. CDR3 length: 17 residues. The germline V gene has CDR1 LGHNA and CDR2 YNFKEQ. The CDR3 sequence: CASSQYLQGPNTGELFF. In DNA, the CDR3 is TGTGCCAGCAGCCAATATCTTCAGGGGCCTAACACCGGGGAGCTGTTTTTT.

This clonotype was counted between two and nine times. This rearrangement joins TRBV12-3 or TRBV12-4 to TRBJ2-5; 10 bases map to TRBD2. The V segment lost 5 bases and the J segment 3 bases; nucleotides outside the gene matches: 12. The CDR3 loop spans 17 amino acids. This chain's CDR3 is CASSPPRRTSGKETQYF. CDR3 nucleotides: TGTGCCAGCAGTCCCCCGCGGAGGACTAGCGGTAAAGAGACCCAGTACTTC.

The genes are TRBV12-5 and TRBJ2-2; 8 nucleotides agree with TRBD1. The CDR3 is 16 amino acids. The germline V gene encodes CDR1 LGHNT and CDR2 FRNRAP. V shed 4 bases, J shed 2 bases, and the junction held 6 bases outside the gene matches. The CDR3 sequence: CASGSAGTGNTGELFF. CDR3 DNA: TGTGCTAGTGGTTCGGCCGGGACAGGAAACACCGGGGAGCTGTTTTTT.

The V gene is TRBV3-1, the J gene TRBJ2-4, with 7 bases lining up with TRBD1. The CDR3 consists of 14 residues. CDR1 and CDR2 (germline): LGHDT, YNNKEL (reference sequence). The trim removed 0 bases at V and 6 bases at J, leaving 2 bases unmatched. This CDR3 is CASSQEGQLNIQYF. CDR3 DNA: TGTGCCAGCAGCCAAGAGGGACAGTTAAACATTCAGTACTTC.

The chain joins TRBV6-5 to TRBJ1-1; no clear D. V was pared by 0 bases and J by 6 bases, with 11 bases between. CDR3 length: 14 residues. Germline CDR1 is MNHEY and CDR2 is SVGAGI. The CDR3 sequence: CASSYSSSGPEAFF. CDR3 nucleotides: TGTGCCAGCAGTTACTCGAGTTCAGGACCTGAAGCTTTCTTT.

The V and J genes are TRBV7-9 and TRBJ1-5; D is unresolved. Trimming took off 4 bases at V and 5 bases at J, with 6 bases between the two ends. Germline V gives CDR1 SEHNR, CDR2 FQNEAQ (reference sequence). The CDR3 extends over 12 amino acids. CDR3 loop: CASSSQDQPQHF. The CDR3 DNA is TGTGCCAGCAGCTCCCAGGATCAGCCCCAGCATTTT.

The chain has TRBV10-3 and TRBJ1-5; D possibly corresponds to TRBD1 (5 bases). Germline CDR1 ENHRY, CDR2 SYGVKD. The CDR3 length is 12 residues. V gave up 8 bases and J gave up 4 bases, with 9 bases separating them. Written as DNA, the CDR3 is TGTGCCATCGGGGGGAGGAATCAGCCCCAGCATTTT. Residues: CAIGGRNQPQHF.

This CDR3 reads CASSLPGTDRETQYF. The DNA of the CDR3 is TGCGCCAGCAGCTTGCCAGGGACAGATAGAGAGACCCAGTACTTC. V gene TRBV5-1 combines with J gene TRBJ2-5, with TRBD1 matching over 7 bases. This CDR3 comprises 15 residues. Germline values: CDR1 SGHRS, CDR2 YFSETQ. Losses at the gene ends were 1 base for V and 4 bases for J; bases not matched to a gene: 7.

There are a few counts of this clonotype. The J gene is TRBJ1-2, the V gene TRBV19; perhaps TRBD1 as D (6 bases). CDR1 is LNHDA and CDR2 is SQIVND in the germline V gene (reference sequence). CDR3 length: 15 amino acids. With 0 bases removed from V and 7 bases from J, the gap between germline ends came to 15 bases. The CDR3 DNA sequence: TGTGCCAGTAGTATAGAGGGCAGGGGCGTACGTGGCTACACCTTC. As protein: CASSIEGRGVRGYTF.

The V call is TRBV29-1, the J call TRBJ1-5; maybe TRBD1 (6 bases). Trimming removed 6 bases from V and 3 bases from J, with 12 bases in between. The CDR3 contains 13 residues. Germline V gives CDR1 SQVTM, CDR2 ANQGSEA. CDR3 protein: CSVAQGFNQPQHF. The CDR3 DNA sequence: TGCAGCGTCGCACAGGGCTTCAATCAGCCCCAGCATTTT.

Concerning this clonotype itself: One base away lies a much larger clone, so this may be a sequencing read error. The V call is TRBV4-3, the J call TRBJ1-2; 7 positions match TRBD1. The CDR3 sequence is 16 residues long. The germline V gene has CDR1 LGHNA and CDR2 YSLEER. In nucleotides, the CDR3 is TGCACCAGCAGCCAAGGTACAGGGGAAACGTCCTATGGCTACACCTTC. This sequence encodes CTSSQGTGETSYGYTF.

The V gene is TRBV20-1, the J gene TRBJ2-1; 13 nucleotides match TRBD2. V gave up 3 bases and J gave up 4 bases; unmatched junction bases: 3. In germline, CDR1 is DFQATT, CDR2 SNEGSKA (reference sequence). This CDR3 has 15 residues. CDR3 amino acids: CSARGTSGEYNEQFF. Here the CDR3 DNA reads TGCAGTGCTAGGGGGACTAGCGGGGAGTACAATGAGCAGTTCTTC.